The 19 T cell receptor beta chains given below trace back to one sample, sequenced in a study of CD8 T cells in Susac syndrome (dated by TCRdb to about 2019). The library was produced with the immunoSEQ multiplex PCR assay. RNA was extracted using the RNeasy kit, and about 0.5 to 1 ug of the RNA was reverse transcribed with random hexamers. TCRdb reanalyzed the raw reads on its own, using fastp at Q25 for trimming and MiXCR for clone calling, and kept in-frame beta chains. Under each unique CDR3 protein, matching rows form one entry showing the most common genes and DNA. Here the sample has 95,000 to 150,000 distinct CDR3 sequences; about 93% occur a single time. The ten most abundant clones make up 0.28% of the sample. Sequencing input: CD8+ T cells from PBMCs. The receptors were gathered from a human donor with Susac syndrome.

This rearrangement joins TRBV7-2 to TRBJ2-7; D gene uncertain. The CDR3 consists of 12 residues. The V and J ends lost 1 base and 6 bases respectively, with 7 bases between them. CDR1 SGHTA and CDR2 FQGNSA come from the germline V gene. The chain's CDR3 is CASSLGPPEQYF. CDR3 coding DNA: TGTGCCAGCAGCTTAGGGCCCCCCGAGCAGTACTTC.

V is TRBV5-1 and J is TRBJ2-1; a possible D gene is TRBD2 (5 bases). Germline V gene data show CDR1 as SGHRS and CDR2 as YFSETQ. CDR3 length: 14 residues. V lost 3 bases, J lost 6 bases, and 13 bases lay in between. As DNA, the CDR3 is TGCGCCAGCAGCTCAGCTAGCACCGCCAATGAGCAGTTCTTC. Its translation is CASSSASTANEQFF.

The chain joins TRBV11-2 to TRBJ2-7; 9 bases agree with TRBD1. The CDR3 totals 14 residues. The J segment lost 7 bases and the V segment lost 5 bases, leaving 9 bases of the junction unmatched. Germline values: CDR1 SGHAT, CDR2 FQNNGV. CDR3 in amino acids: CASSGGQGSWEQYF. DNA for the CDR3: TGTGCCAGCAGCGGGGGACAGGGATCGTGGGAGCAGTACTTC.

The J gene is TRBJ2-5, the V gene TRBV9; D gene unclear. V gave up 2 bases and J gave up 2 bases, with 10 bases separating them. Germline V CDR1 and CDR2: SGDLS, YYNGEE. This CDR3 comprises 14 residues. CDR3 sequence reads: CASSVRTGQETQYF. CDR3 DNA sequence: TGTGCCAGCAGCGTGAGGACCGGGCAAGAGACCCAGTACTTC.

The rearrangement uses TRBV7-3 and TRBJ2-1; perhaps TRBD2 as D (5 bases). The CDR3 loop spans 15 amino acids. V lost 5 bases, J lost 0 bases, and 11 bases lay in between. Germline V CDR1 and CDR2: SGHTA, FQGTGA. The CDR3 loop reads CASSLGESSYNEQFF. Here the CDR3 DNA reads TGTGCCAGCAGCCTCGGGGAGAGCTCCTACAATGAGCAGTTCTTC. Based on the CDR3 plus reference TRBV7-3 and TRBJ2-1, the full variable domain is GAGVSQTPSNKVTEKGKYVELRCDPISGHTALYWYRQSLGQGPEFLIYFQGTGAADDSGLPNDRFFAVRPEGSVSTLKIQRTERGDSAVYLCASSLGESSYNEQFFGPGTRLTVL.

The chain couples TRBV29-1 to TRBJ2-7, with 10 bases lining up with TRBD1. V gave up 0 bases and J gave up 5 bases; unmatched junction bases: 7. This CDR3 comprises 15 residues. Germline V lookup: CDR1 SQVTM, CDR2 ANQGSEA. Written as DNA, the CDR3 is TGCAGCGTTGAAGATCTTGAGGGGACAGGGGACGAGCAGTACTTC. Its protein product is CSVEDLEGTGDEQYF.

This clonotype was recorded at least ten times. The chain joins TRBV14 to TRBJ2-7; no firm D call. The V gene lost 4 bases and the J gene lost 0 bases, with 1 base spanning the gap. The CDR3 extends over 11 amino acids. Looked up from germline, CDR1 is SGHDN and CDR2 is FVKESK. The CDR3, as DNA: TGTGCCAGCAGCCTCTCCTACGAGCAGTACTTC. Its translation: CASSLSYEQYF.

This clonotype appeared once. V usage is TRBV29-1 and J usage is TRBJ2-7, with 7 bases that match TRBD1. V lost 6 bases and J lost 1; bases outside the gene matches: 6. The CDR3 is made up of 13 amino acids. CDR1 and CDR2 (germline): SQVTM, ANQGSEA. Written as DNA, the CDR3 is TGCAGCGTCGAGACAGGGCGGTCCTACGAGCAGTACTTC. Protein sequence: CSVETGRSYEQYF.

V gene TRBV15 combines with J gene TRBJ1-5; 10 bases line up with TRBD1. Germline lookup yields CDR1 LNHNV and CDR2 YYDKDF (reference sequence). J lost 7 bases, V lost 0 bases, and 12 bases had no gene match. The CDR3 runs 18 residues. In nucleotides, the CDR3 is TGTGCCACCAGCAGAGATAGGGACGGGACAGGGGAATGGCAGCCCCAGCATTTT. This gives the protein CATSRDRDGTGEWQPQHF.

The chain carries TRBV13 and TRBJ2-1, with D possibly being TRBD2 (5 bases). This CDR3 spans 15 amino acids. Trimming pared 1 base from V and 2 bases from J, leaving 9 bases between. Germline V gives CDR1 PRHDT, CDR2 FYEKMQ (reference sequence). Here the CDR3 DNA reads TGTGCCAGCAGCTTAGAACGGGAACCCTACAATGAGCAGTTCTTC. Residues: CASSLEREPYNEQFF.

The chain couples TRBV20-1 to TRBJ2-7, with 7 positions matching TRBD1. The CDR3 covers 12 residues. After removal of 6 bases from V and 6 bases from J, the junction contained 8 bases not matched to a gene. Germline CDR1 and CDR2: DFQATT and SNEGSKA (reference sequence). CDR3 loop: CSATLGTVEQYF. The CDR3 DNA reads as TGCAGTGCGACCCTCGGGACAGTCGAGCAGTACTTC.

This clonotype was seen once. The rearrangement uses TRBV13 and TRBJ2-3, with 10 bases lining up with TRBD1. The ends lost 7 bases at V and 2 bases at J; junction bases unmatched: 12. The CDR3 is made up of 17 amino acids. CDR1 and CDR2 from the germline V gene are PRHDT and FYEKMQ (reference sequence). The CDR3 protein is CASIPLGTGDLTDTQYF. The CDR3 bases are TGTGCCAGCATCCCGTTAGGGACAGGGGACCTCACAGATACGCAGTATTTT.

The DNA for the CDR3 is TGTGCCAGCAGCCCCCGATGCGAGCAGTACTTC. This encodes CASSPRCEQYF. The genes are TRBV9 and TRBJ2-7; D remains unclear. The CDR3 is made up of 11 amino acids. The germline V and J ends were trimmed by 4 bases and 6 bases, with 8 bases remaining between them. Germline values: CDR1 SGDLS, CDR2 YYNGEE.

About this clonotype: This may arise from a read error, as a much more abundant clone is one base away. CDR3 loop: CASSYEVNTEAFF. The CDR3 region has the DNA TGTGCCAGCAGTTACGAGGTGAACACTGAAGCTTTCTTT. The V and J genes are TRBV6-5 and TRBJ1-1; D gene uncertain. The germline V gene has CDR1 MNHEY and CDR2 SVGAGI. The germline V and J ends were trimmed by 2 bases and 0 bases, with 4 bases remaining between them. The CDR3 sequence is 13 residues long.

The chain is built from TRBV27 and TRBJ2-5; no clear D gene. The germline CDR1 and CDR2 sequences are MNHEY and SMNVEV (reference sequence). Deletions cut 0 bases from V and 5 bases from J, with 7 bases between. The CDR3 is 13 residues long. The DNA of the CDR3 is TGTGCCAGCAGTTTATCAGGGTTCGAGACCCAGTACTTC. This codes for CASSLSGFETQYF.

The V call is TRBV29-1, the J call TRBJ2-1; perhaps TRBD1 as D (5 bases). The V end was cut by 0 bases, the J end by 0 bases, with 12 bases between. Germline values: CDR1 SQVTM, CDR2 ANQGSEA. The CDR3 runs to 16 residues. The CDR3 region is CSVEDLGPSSYNEQFF. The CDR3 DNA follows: TGCAGCGTTGAAGATCTGGGGCCCAGCTCCTACAATGAGCAGTTCTTC.

CDR3 in DNA: TGTGCCTGGAGTATAGGACAGGGCGCTGGCTACACCTTC. Protein product: CAWSIGQGAGYTF. The J gene is TRBJ1-2, the V gene TRBV30; TRBD1 agrees at 8 bases. This CDR3 comprises 13 residues. The V gene end was trimmed by 2 bases and the J gene end by 7 bases; junction bases not matched to a gene: 6. CDR1 and CDR2 (germline): GTSNPN, SVGIG (reference sequence).

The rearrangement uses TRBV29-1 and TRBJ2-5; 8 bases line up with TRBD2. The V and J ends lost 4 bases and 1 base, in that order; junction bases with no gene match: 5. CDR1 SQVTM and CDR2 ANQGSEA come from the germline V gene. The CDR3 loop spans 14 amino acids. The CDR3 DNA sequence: TGCAGCGTTGCGGGGGGGGAAATCCAAGAGACCCAGTACTTC. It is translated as CSVAGGEIQETQYF.

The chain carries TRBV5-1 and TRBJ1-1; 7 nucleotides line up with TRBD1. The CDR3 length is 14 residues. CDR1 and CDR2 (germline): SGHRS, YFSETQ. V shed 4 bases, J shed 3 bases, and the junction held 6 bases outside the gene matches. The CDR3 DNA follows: TGCGCCAGCAGCCCATCAGGGGGGGACACTGAAGCTTTCTTT. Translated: CASSPSGGDTEAFF.